Given below is one T cell receptor beta chain in context. Its antigen is not known. J gave up 1 base and V 7 bases, and 10 bases lay outside the gene matches. The CDR3 totals 14 residues. CDR1 and CDR2 from the germline V gene are SQVTM and ANQGSEA. Measured with immunoSEQ multiplex PCR; TCRdb has only the in-frame clones, and not every one. The sample lists about 190,000 clones; roughly 92% were seen once. The data were taken from a study of T cell responses to AZD1222 COVID-19 vaccine. The study, taken as a whole, reports: Dominant CD4 TCR responses targeted spike regions 160-218 and 743-854. Sampling captured repertoires only after the peak T cell response. Among spike-specific TCRs, nearly half reportedly target unmutated variant regions. Only a handful of AZD1222 recipients, roughly six in all, had baseline seropositivity.

This material consisted of peripheral blood, taken on day 0 of AZD1222 vaccination. This rearrangement joins TRBV29-1 to TRBJ2-7; TRBD1 matches at 7 bases. This clonotype originated in an adult in good health. The CDR3 nucleotides read TGCAGCGCAGGGAACAGGGGCCGGTCCTACGAGCAGTACTTC. Protein: CSAGNRGRSYEQYF.